The present entry profiles one T cell receptor beta chain with its context. This entry comes from a study of OX40 agonist ivuxolimab in advanced cancers. The CDR3 length is 13 residues. Trimming cost V 4 bases and J 3 bases, with 9 bases left between them. The germline gives CDR1 ENHRY, CDR2 SYGVKD. Clones were read by immunoSEQ multiplex PCR, and TCRdb kept only the in-frame ones, dropping some. The profile covers 65,000 to 95,000 clones, with around 87% appearing a single time and 6.2% taken by the ten largest. The chain combines TRBV10-3 with TRBJ2-5, with D perhaps matching TRBD2 (6 bases). The input for sequencing was CD4+ or CD8+ T cells sorted from blood, taken in a trial of the OX40 agonist ivuxolimab. This TCR was recovered from an adult with an advanced solid tumor such as melanoma, head and neck, liver or kidney cancer. CDR3 DNA: TGTGCCATCAGTGCGGGAGCGGAAGAGACCCAGTACTTC. Protein: CAISAGAEETQYF.